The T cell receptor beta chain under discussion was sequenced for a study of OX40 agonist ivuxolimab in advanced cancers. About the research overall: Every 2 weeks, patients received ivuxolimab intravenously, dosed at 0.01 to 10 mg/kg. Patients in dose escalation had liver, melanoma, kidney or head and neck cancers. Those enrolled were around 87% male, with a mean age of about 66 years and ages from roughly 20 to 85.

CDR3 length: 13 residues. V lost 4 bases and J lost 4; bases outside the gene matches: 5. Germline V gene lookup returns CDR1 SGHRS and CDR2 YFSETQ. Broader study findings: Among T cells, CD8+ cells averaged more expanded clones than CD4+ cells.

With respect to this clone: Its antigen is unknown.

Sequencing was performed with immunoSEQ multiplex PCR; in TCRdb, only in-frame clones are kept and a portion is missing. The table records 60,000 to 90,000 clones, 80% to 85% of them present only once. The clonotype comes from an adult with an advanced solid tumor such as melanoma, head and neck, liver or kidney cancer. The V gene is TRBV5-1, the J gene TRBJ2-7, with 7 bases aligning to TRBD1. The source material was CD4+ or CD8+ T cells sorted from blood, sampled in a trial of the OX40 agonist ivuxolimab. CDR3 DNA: TGCGCCAGCAGCCCCGGGACAGAATACGAGCAGTACTTC. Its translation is CASSPGTEYEQYF.